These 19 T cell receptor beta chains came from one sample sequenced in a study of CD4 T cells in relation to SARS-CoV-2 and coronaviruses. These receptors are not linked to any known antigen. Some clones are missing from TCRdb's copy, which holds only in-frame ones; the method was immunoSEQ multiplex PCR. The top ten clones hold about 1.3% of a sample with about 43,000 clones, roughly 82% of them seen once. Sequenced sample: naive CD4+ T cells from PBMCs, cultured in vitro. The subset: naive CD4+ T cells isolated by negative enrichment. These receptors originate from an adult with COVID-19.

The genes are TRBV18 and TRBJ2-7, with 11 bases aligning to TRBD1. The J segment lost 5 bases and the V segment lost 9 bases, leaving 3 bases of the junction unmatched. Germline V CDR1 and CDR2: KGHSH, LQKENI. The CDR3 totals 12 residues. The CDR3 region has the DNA TGTGCCAGTCAGGACAGGGGGCACGAGCAGTACTTC. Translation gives CASQDRGHEQYF.

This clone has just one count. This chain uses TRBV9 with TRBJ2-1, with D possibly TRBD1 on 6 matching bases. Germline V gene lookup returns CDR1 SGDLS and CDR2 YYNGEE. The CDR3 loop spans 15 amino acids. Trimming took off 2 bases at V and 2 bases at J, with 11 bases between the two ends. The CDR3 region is CASSVRTDPYNEQFF. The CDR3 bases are TGTGCCAGCAGCGTGCGGACAGATCCCTACAATGAGCAGTTCTTC. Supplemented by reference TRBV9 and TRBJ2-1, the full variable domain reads DSGVTQTPKHLITATGQRVTLRCSPRSGDLSVYWYQQSLDQGLQFLIQYYNGEERAKGNILERFSAQQFPDLHSELNLSSLELGDSALYFCASSVRTDPYNEQFFGPGTRLTVL.

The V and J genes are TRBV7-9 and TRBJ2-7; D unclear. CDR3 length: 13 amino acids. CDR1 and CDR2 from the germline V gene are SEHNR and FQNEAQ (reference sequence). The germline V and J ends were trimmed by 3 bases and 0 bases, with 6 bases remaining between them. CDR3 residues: CASSFSSSYEQYF. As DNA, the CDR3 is TGTGCCAGCAGCTTCTCAAGCTCCTACGAGCAGTACTTC.

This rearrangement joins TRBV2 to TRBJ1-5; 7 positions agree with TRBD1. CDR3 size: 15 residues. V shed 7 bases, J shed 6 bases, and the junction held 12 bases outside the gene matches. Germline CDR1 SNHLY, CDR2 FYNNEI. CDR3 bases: TGTGCCAGCAACCCGGGACAGTCCTTGGGTCAGCCCCAGCATTTT. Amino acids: CASNPGQSLGQPQHF. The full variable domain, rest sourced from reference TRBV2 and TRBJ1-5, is EPEVTQTPSHQVTQMGQEVILRCVPISNHLYFYWYRQILGQKVEFLVSFYNNEISEKSEIFDDQFSVERPDGSNFTLKIRSTKLEDSAMYFCASNPGQSLGQPQHFGDGTRLSIL.

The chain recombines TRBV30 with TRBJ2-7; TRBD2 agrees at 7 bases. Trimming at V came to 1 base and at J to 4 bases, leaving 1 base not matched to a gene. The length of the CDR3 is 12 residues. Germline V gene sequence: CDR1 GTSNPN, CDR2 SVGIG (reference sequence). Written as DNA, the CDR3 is TGTGCCTGGAGTGATAGCGGGTACGAGCAGTACTTC. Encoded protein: CAWSDSGYEQYF.

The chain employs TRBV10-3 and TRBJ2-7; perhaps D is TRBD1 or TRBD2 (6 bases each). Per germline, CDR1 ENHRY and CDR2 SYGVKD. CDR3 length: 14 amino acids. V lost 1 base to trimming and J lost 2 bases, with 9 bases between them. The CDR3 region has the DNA TGTGCCATCAGTGAGTTTCGGGGGCCCTACGAGCAGTACTTC. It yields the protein CAISEFRGPYEQYF.

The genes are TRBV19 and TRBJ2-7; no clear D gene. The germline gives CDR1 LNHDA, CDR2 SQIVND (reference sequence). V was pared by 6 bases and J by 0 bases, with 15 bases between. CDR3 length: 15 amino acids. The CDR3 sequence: CASRTQALSSYEQYF. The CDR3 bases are TGTGCCAGTAGGACGCAGGCGTTAAGCTCCTACGAGCAGTACTTC.

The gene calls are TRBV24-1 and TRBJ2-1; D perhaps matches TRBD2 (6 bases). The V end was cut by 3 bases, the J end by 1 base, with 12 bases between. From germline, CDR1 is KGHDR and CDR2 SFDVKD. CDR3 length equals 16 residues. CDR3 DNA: TGTGCCACCAGTGATCTTAGCGGAGGGTCCTACAATGAGCAGTTCTTC. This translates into CATSDLSGGSYNEQFF.

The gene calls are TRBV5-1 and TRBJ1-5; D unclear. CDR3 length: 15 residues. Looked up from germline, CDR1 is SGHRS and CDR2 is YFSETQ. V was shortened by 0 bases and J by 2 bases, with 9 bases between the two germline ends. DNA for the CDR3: TGCGCCAGCAGCTTGGTTACGGGAGGCAATCAGCCCCAGCATTTT. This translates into CASSLVTGGNQPQHF.

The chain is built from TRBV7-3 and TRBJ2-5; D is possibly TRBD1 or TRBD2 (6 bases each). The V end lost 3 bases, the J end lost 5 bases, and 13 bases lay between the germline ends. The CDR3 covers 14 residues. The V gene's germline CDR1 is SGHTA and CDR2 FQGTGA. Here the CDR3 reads CASSFSGARETQYF. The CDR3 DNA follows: TGTGCCAGCAGCTTTTCGGGGGCCCGGGAGACCCAGTACTTC.

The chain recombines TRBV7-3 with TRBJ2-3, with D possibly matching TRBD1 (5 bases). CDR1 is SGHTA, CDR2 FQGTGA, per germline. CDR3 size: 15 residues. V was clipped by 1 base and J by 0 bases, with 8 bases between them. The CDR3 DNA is TGTGCCAGCAGCTTAAACAGGCTCAGCACAGATACGCAGTATTTT. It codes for CASSLNRLSTDTQYF.

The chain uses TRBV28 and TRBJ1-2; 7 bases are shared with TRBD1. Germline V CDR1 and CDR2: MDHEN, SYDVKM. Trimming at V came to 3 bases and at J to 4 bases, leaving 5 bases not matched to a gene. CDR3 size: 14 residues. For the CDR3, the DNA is TGTGCCAGCAGTTTCGGACAGGACACCTATGGCTACACCTTC. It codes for CASSFGQDTYGYTF.

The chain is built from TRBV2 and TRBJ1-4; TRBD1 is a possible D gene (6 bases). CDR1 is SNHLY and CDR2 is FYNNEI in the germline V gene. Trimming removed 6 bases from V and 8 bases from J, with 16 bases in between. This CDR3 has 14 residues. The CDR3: CASSADRGKEKLFF. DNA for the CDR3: TGTGCCAGCAGCGCGGACAGAGGGAAAGAAAAACTGTTTTTT.

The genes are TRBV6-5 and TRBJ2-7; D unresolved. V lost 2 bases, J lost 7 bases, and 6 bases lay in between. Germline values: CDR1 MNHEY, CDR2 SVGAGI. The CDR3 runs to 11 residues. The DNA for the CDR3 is TGTGCCAGCAGTTACAGAAATGAGCAGTACTTC. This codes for CASSYRNEQYF.

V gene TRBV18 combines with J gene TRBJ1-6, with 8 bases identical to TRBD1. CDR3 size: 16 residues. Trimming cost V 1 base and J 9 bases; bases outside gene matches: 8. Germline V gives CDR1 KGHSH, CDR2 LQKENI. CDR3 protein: CASSPRFDRGGSPLHF. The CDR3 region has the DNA TGTGCCAGCTCACCACGGTTCGACAGGGGAGGTTCACCCCTCCACTTT.

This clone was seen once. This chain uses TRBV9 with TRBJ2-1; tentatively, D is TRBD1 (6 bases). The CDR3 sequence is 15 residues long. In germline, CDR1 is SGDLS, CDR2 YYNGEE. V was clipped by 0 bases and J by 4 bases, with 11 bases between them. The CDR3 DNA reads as TGTGCCAGCAGCGTAGGAGGGGGTCAGTACAATGAGCAGTTCTTC. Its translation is CASSVGGGQYNEQFF.

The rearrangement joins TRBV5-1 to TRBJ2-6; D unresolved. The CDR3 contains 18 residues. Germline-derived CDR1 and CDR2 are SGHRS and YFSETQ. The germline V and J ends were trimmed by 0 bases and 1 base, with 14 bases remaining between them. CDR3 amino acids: CASSLAASVWSGANVLTF. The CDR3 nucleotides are TGCGCCAGCAGCTTGGCGGCTTCAGTCTGGTCTGGGGCCAACGTCCTGACTTTC.

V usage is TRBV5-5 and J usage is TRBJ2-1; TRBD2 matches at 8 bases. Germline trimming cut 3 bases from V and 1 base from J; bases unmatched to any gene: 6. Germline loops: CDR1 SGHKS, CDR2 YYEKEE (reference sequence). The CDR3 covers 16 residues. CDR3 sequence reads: CASSSTSGNSYNEQFF. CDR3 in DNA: TGTGCCAGCAGCTCCACTAGCGGAAATTCCTACAATGAGCAGTTCTTC.

This CDR3 reads CSASSSGKETQYF. The CDR3 region has the DNA TGCAGTGCTAGTTCGAGCGGGAAAGAGACCCAGTACTTC. The chain has TRBV20-1 and TRBJ2-5, with TRBD2 identical over 7 bases. The CDR3 has 13 amino acids. Trimming removed 3 bases from V and 3 bases from J; junction bases left unmatched: 4. The germline V gene has CDR1 DFQATT and CDR2 SNEGSKA (reference sequence).